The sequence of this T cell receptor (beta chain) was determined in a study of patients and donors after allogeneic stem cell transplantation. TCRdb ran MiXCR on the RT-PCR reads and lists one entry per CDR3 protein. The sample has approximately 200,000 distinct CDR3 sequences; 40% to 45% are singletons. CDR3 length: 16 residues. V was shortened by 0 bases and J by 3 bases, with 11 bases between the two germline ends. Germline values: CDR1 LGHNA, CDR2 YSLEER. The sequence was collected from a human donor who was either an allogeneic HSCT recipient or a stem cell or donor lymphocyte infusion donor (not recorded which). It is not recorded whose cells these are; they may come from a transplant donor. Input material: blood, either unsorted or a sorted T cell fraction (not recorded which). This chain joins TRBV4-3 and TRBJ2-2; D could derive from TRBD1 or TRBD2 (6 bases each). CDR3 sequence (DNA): TGCGCCAGCAGCCAAGATCTCGGGGGCTACACCGGGGAGCTGTTTTTT. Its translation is CASSQDLGGYTGELFF.